These T cell receptor beta chains were read from a single sample in a study of cytomegalovirus exposure and HLA in healthy donors. Libraries were prepared by immunoSEQ multiplex PCR; TCRdb keeps only in-frame clonotypes and omits some of them. Here the sample spans around 190,000 clones, over 60% being singletons. The specimen sequenced was PBMCs. All receptors come from a woman aged 40 to 50 in good health and CMV-seronegative. CDR3s include the opening cysteine and the closing phenylalanine or tryptophan. A D gene is named only where the DNA matches it firmly. Rows may omit the clone size; those that give it use once, few, many or a size class.

size,J,D,V,DNA,CDR3
.,TRBJ2-3,.,TRBV21-1,TGTGCCAGCAGCAAAAGGGGGGGAAAGCACAGCACAGATACGCAGTATTTT,CASSKRGGKHSTDTQYF
.,TRBJ2-1,TRBD2,TRBV4-1,TGCGCCAGCAGCGGCGCTAGCGGGAGTAGTGAGCAGTTCTTC,CASSGASGSSEQFF
.,TRBJ2-3,TRBD2,TRBV7-2,TGTGCCAGCAGCTTAGTAGCGGGAGATCGGAAAGATACGCAGTATTTT,CASSLVAGDRKDTQYF
.,TRBJ2-3,TRBD2,TRBV7-9,TGTGCCAGCAGCTTCTCTAGCGGGAGTAAAGATACGCAGTATTTT,CASSFSSGSKDTQYF
.,TRBJ1-1,TRBD1,TRBV7-8,TGTGCCAGCAGCATAGACCGGACAGGGGGTAAAGCTTTCTTT,CASSIDRTGGKAFF
.,TRBJ2-1,TRBD2,TRBV6-6,TGTGCCAGCACCCAAACTAGCGGGAGTGGTAATGAGCAGTTCTTC,CASTQTSGSGNEQFF
.,TRBJ2-3,.,TRBV2,TGTGCCAGCTCCGAGTCTCCGGCGAGGACAGATACGCAGTATTTT,CASSESPARTDTQYF
.,TRBJ2-1,TRBD2,TRBV9,TGTGCCAGCAGTAGGACTAGCGGGAGGGGAAGGGACAATGAGCAGTTCTTC,CASSRTSGRGRDNEQFF
once,TRBJ2-1,TRBD2,TRBV27,TGTGCCAGCAGTGGTTGGACTAGGGGCTACAATGAGCAGTTCTTC,CASSGWTRGYNEQFF
.,TRBJ2-2,TRBD1,TRBV6-5,TGTGCCAGCAGACCCGGGACAGGGGTAACCGGGGAGCTGTTTTTT,CASRPGTGVTGELFF
.,TRBJ1-5,.,TRBV27,TGTGCCAGCAGTCCCCGGACAAATGATCAGCCCCAGCATTTT,CASSPRTNDQPQHF
.,TRBJ2-7,TRBD1,TRBV6-1,TGTGCCAGCAGGGGACAGGTCAACTCCTACGAGCAGTACTTC,CASRGQVNSYEQYF
.,TRBJ2-3,.,TRBV10-3,TGTGCCATCAGTGAATACAGGGATCTGACAGATACGCAGTATTTT,CAISEYRDLTDTQYF
.,TRBJ1-1,TRBD1,TRBV15,TGTGCCACCAGCAGAGATAGGGACAGGGGTAGGGGTTTCTTT,CATSRDRDRGRGFF
few,TRBJ2-3,TRBD2,TRBV28,TGTGCCAGCAGTTTATCGGGACTAGCGGGAGGGCGGGGCAAGTATTTT,CASSLSGLAGGRGKYF
.,TRBJ2-7,TRBD2,TRBV4-3,TGCGCCAGCAGCCAAGAAACCGGTGCGAGCGGGAGCAGGGAGCAGTACTTC,CASSQETGASGSREQYF
.,TRBJ1-2,.,TRBV6-1,TGTGCCAGCAGGAGCGGGGCCCACTATGGCTACACCTTC,CASRSGAHYGYTF
once,TRBJ2-3,TRBD2,TRBV19,TGTGCCAGTATGCGGCGGGGCGCTAGCGGGAGGGCTTCGGGAGATACGCAGTATTTT,CASMRRGASGRASGDTQYF
.,TRBJ1-5,TRBD1,TRBV15,TGTGCCACCAGCAGGAAAGGGACAGGGTTCAGCAATCAGCCCCAGCATTTT,CATSRKGTGFSNQPQHF
.,TRBJ1-4,.,TRBV7-8,TGTGCCAGCAGCCCGAGTCTAGGTCAGCGGGAAAAACTGTTTTTT,CASSPSLGQREKLFF
.,TRBJ1-2,.,TRBV5-1,TGCGCCAGCAGCGCGGCGGGAGACTATGGCTACACCTTC,CASSAAGDYGYTF
.,TRBJ2-2,.,TRBV7-3,TGTGCCAGCAGCTCCGGGACTTCCTCGGGGGAGCTGTTTTTT,CASSSGTSSGELFF
.,TRBJ2-1,.,TRBV7-3,TGTGCCAGCAGCTCGCTGCGCGGCAATGAGCAGTTCTTC,CASSSLRGNEQFF
.,TRBJ1-2,TRBD1,TRBV7-3,TGTGCCAGCAGCTTAGACAGGGTAAACGGCTACACCTTC,CASSLDRVNGYTF
.,TRBJ2-5,.,TRBV11-1,TGTGCCAGCAGCTTAGGCAGGGAGGAGGTAGAGACCCAGTACTTC,CASSLGREEVETQYF
.,TRBJ1-5,.,TRBV2,TGTGCCAGCTCGGGTACTTTCAATCAGCCCCAGCATTTT,CASSGTFNQPQHF
.,TRBJ1-2,TRBD1,TRBV4-3,TGCGCCAGCAGCCAAGAGCCCGACCCGGGACAGGCGAACTATGGCTACACCTTC,CASSQEPDPGQANYGYTF
.,TRBJ2-7,TRBD1,TRBV6-1,TGTGCCAGCAGGGGGGGGACAGGGTTCTACGAGCAGTACTTC,CASRGGTGFYEQYF
.,TRBJ1-5,.,TRBV19,TGTGCCAGTAGTACTATCGCAGGGGTAAGCAATCAGCCCCAGCATTTT,CASSTIAGVSNQPQHF
.,TRBJ1-5,TRBD1,TRBV10-3,TGTGCCATCAGTGAGTCCGGACAGGGCAATCAGCCCCAGCATTTT,CAISESGQGNQPQHF
.,TRBJ2-2,TRBD1,TRBV11-2,TGTGCCAGCAGCGGCGGACAGGGCTCCACCGGGGAGCTGTTTTTT,CASSGGQGSTGELFF
.,TRBJ1-5,.,TRBV2,TGTGCCAGCACTCCGGGACAAGGCGATCAGCCCCAGCATTTT,CASTPGQGDQPQHF
.,TRBJ2-7,.,TRBV12-5,TGTGCTAGTGGTCTGACAGAACTCTACGAGCAGTACTTC,CASGLTELYEQYF
.,TRBJ1-4,.,TRBV28,TGTGCCAGTGCTGACACGACAGAAAAACTGTTTTTT,CASADTTEKLFF
.,TRBJ2-1,TRBD2,TRBV7-9,TGTGCCAGCAGCCCGACTAGCGGACTACAAAACAATGAGCAGTTCTTC,CASSPTSGLQNNEQFF
.,TRBJ2-3,TRBD2,TRBV11-3,TGTGCCAGCAGCTCTGCTAACCTAGCGGGAGGCCTCACGCAGTATTTT,CASSSANLAGGLTQYF
few,TRBJ1-2,TRBD1,TRBV28,TGTGCCAGCACCGAAACCGCCAACAGGGGGCGCACCTATGGCTACACCTTC,CASTETANRGRTYGYTF
.,TRBJ2-3,.,TRBV29-1,TGCAGCGTTGAGCGTCAGGGTGCCACAGATACGCAGTATTTT,CSVERQGATDTQYF
.,TRBJ2-1,.,TRBV18,TGTGCCAGCTCCACAGGTTATACCGATGAGCAGTTCTTC,CASSTGYTDEQFF
.,TRBJ2-5,.,TRBV7-3,TGTGCCAGCACATGGGGGCCGGGGGAGACCCAGTACTTC,CASTWGPGETQYF
.,TRBJ2-7,.,TRBV5-5,TGTGCCAGCAGCTTTAGTCAGGTATTCAACGAGCAGTACTTC,CASSFSQVFNEQYF
.,TRBJ1-2,TRBD1,TRBV7-3,TGTGCCAGCAGCCCGGCCGGGACAGGGAACTATGGCTACACCTTC,CASSPAGTGNYGYTF
once,TRBJ2-1,.,TRBV27,TGTGCCAGCAGTTTAGGGGAAAGCGGGTATGAGCAGTTCTTC,CASSLGESGYEQFF
.,TRBJ1-1,.,TRBV11-2,TGTGCCAGCAGCCCGGGGACAATACGAATTGAAGCTTTCTTT,CASSPGTIRIEAFF
.,TRBJ1-2,TRBD1,TRBV15,TGTGCCACCAGCAGAGAAATGAGTAACAGGGGCCAAGATAACTATGGCTACACCTTC,CATSREMSNRGQDNYGYTF
.,TRBJ1-4,TRBD1,TRBV2,TGTGCCAGCAGGAGGGACAGGGTAAGGGAAAAACTGTTTTTT,CASRRDRVREKLFF
few,TRBJ2-5,.,TRBV29-1,TGCAGCGTTGAAGATCTAACCGGGTCTCAGTACTTC,CSVEDLTGSQYF
.,TRBJ1-1,TRBD1,TRBV14,TGTGCCAGCAGCCTGGGACAGCGATATGAAGCTTTCTTT,CASSLGQRYEAFF
.,TRBJ1-1,.,TRBV12-5,TGTGCTAGTGGTTTGACTGGCCCCGGGACATTTGAAGCTTTCTTT,CASGLTGPGTFEAFF
.,TRBJ1-1,.,TRBV7-2,TGTGCCAGCAGCTCCAAGAGGGGGACGGGAGCTTTCTTT,CASSSKRGTGAFF
.,TRBJ1-5,.,TRBV30,TGTGCCTGGAGTAACAGGGATGGCAATCAGCCCCAGCATTTT,CAWSNRDGNQPQHF
few,TRBJ1-2,.,TRBV7-2,TGTGCCAGCACCTTGGCTCCGGGACAATCAATTGGCTACACCTTC,CASTLAPGQSIGYTF